Listed below are T cell receptor beta chains from one sample, sequenced in a study of human T cells and chemical hapten exposure. TCRdb analysed the RACE reads with MiXCR anew, one entry per CDR3 protein. The table records some 96,000 distinct CDR3 sequences, 25% to 35% of them present only once. Material: whole blood, obtained in connection with sensitization to the hapten diphenylcyclopropenone (DPC). The source is a man between 40 and 49 years old with alopecia areata. Some clones in this sample may be carry-over from other donors' samples. The CDR3 runs from the conserved cysteine through the conserved F or W. A D gene is named only where the DNA matches it firmly. Expanded clones get a size class; other rows say once, few or many, or leave the size out.

size	length	V	D	J	DNA	CDR3
.	15	TRBV27	.	TRBJ2-7	TGTGCCAGCAGTCGGGACTCGATCGGGACCTACGAGCAGTACTTC	CASSRDSIGTYEQYF
few	12	TRBV28	.	TRBJ2-7	TGTGCCAGCAGAAGTCTGCTATACGAGCAGTACTTC	CASRSLLYEQYF
.	17	TRBV3-1	TRBD2	TRBJ2-3	TGTGCCAGCAGCCAAGGCCCGGGACTAGCGGTTCTCTATACGCAGTATTTT	CASSQGPGLAVLYTQYF
few	13	TRBV6-5	TRBD1	TRBJ2-3	TGTGCCAGCAGGGAACCGGGACAGGGGCATTTATGTTTT	CASREPGQGHLCF
few	17	TRBV28	.	TRBJ1-5	TGTGCCAGCAGTTTAAAAGTCCAGGGAAGGAGCAATCAGCCCCAGCATTTT	CASSLKVQGRSNQPQHF
.	17	TRBV27	TRBD1	TRBJ1-6	TGTGCCAGCAGTTCTTCCCCTCCGGGACAGACGAATTCACCCCTCCACTTT	CASSSSPPGQTNSPLHF
few	14	TRBV28	.	TRBJ1-2	TGTGCCAGCAGAAACAGTCCCTCTAACTATGGCTACACCTTC	CASRNSPSNYGYTF
few	15	TRBV20-1	TRBD2	TRBJ2-5	TGCAGTGCTAGAGAACCGGGACTAGCTCAAGAGACCCAGTACTTC	CSAREPGLAQETQYF
.	15	TRBV7-9	TRBD1	TRBJ2-7	TGTGCCAGCAGCCCCACAGGGACAGGGGGGAGCGAGCAGTACTTC	CASSPTGTGGSEQYF
few	15	TRBV20-1	.	TRBJ2-2	TGCAGTGCTAGAGTTTGGGAACCTAACACCGGGGAGCTGTTTTTT	CSARVWEPNTGELFF
.	14	TRBV7-9	.	TRBJ2-7	TGTGCCAGCAGCATTGGGACGGCCACCTACGAGCAGTACTTC	CASSIGTATYEQYF
few	16	TRBV12-3/TRBV12-4	TRBD1	TRBJ2-7	TGTGCCAGCAGTTTAGCGGGTGACAGGGGTTCCTACGAGCAGTACTTC	CASSLAGDRGSYEQYF